Shown below are 17 T cell receptor beta chains from a single sample sequenced in a study of glioma-infiltrating T cells after dendritic cell vaccination. Clones were sequenced by immunoSEQ multiplex PCR, and TCRdb holds only the in-frame ones, with some missing. Of about 96,000 clones listed, roughly three quarters are singletons. Sequenced material: blood, taken before dendritic cell vaccination. The receptors were gathered from a human donor with glioblastoma.

J is TRBJ2-2 and V is TRBV2; 7 bases match TRBD1. The CDR3 consists of 15 residues. J gave up 0 bases and V 7 bases, and 5 bases lay outside the gene matches. The germline V gene has CDR1 SNHLY and CDR2 FYNNEI. The CDR3: CASTLDRANTGELFF. DNA of the CDR3: TGTGCCAGCACCCTTGACAGGGCGAACACCGGGGAGCTGTTTTTT.

The chain uses TRBV2 and TRBJ2-7, with 9 bases matching TRBD1. Germline V gene lookup returns CDR1 SNHLY and CDR2 FYNNEI. CDR3 size: 16 residues. The trim removed 2 bases at V and 5 bases at J, leaving 10 bases unmatched. The CDR3 nucleotides are TGTGCCAGCAGTGAAAACACCGGGACAGGGACTGACGAGCAGTACTTC. Translating gives CASSENTGTGTDEQYF.

The chain recombines TRBV19 with TRBJ1-2, with D unclear. Trimming shortened V by 3 bases and J by 4 bases, and 6 bases separated the two germline ends. CDR1 is LNHDA and CDR2 is SQIVND in the germline V gene (reference sequence). The CDR3 covers 12 residues. In nucleotides, the CDR3 is TGTGCCAGTAGTATTAGCGTCTATGGCTACACCTTC. Translation gives CASSISVYGYTF.

This clone was recorded many times. The V and J genes are TRBV7-6 and TRBJ1-2; 12 bases are a match to TRBD1. This CDR3 region has 14 residues. V was pared by 4 bases and J by 9 bases, with 6 bases of the junction left unmatched. Germline V gene lookup returns CDR1 SGHVS and CDR2 FNYEAQ. The CDR3 loop reads CASSSGTGGNSYTF. The DNA of the CDR3 is TGTGCCAGCAGCTCCGGGACAGGGGGCAACAGCTACACCTTC.

In DNA, the CDR3 is TGTGCCAGTAGTATTTCGGTAGGGCCCGGGACAGGAAATCAGCCCCAGCATTTT. Its protein product is CASSISVGPGTGNQPQHF. J is TRBJ1-5 and V is TRBV19, with 8 positions matching TRBD1. In germline, CDR1 is LNHDA, CDR2 SQIVND (reference sequence). The CDR3 totals 18 residues. V lost 3 bases to trimming and J lost 4 bases; unmatched junction nucleotides: 14.

This CDR3 reads CASSLGQQETQYF. The CDR3 DNA sequence: TGTGCCAGCAGCTTGGGGCAGCAAGAGACCCAGTACTTC. The rearrangement joins TRBV5-4 to TRBJ2-5; D not resolved. This CDR3 comprises 13 residues. V was cut by 0 bases and J by 2 bases, with 5 bases left in between. Germline CDR1 SGHNT, CDR2 YYREEE (reference sequence). Combining the CDR3 with reference TRBV5-4 and TRBJ2-5 gives the whole variable domain ETGVTQSPTHLIKTRGQQVTLRCSSQSGHNTVSWYQQALGQGPQFIFQYYREEENGRGNFPPRFSGLQFPNYSSELNVNALELDDSALYLCASSLGQQETQYFGPGTRLLVL.

J is TRBJ1-1 and V is TRBV6-6; D might be TRBD1 (5 bases). V dropped 0 bases and J dropped 5 bases, with 7 bases sitting between them. The CDR3 has 13 amino acids. Germline CDR1 reads MNHNY; CDR2 reads SVGAGI (reference sequence). The CDR3 DNA reads TGTGCCAGCAGTTACTCGACAGATACTGAAGCTTTCTTT. This encodes CASSYSTDTEAFF.

The chain uses TRBV6-1 and TRBJ2-1; 9 positions match TRBD1. The CDR3 is 15 amino acids. Unmatched junction bases numbered 8, after V lost 4 bases and J lost 7 bases. Germline lookup yields CDR1 MNHNS and CDR2 SASEGT. In nucleotides, the CDR3 is TGTGCCAGCAGTGCGGGGACAGGGCACGCTAATGAGCAGTTCTTC. It specifies CASSAGTGHANEQFF.

This chain joins TRBV6-5 and TRBJ2-1, with D maybe TRBD2 (5 bases). This CDR3 has 15 amino acids. V was cut by 2 bases and J by 4 bases, with 12 bases left in between. In germline, CDR1 is MNHEY, CDR2 SVGAGI. The DNA for the CDR3 is TGTGCCAGCAGTTACGGGGTAGCGTTTTACAATGAGCAGTTCTTC. It encodes CASSYGVAFYNEQFF.

This clone was seen only a few times. V usage is TRBV4-1 and J usage is TRBJ2-2; TRBD2 matches 8 bases. Losses at the gene ends were 1 base for V and 2 bases for J; bases not matched to a gene: 6. This CDR3 contains 17 residues. Germline assignment: CDR1 MGHRA and CDR2 YSYEKL. CDR3 sequence: CASSQGFSGANTGELFF. In nucleotides, the CDR3 is TGCGCCAGCAGCCAAGGGTTTAGCGGGGCCAACACCGGGGAGCTGTTTTTT.

The rearrangement joins TRBV18 to TRBJ1-1; D ambiguous. The V gene's germline CDR1 is KGHSH and CDR2 LQKENI. V was trimmed by 3 bases and J by 5 bases, leaving 10 bases between them. The CDR3 runs 13 residues. CDR3 coding DNA: TGTGCCAGCTCACCCAACGCGGGAACTGAAGCTTTCTTT. Its translation is CASSPNAGTEAFF. Supplemented by reference TRBV18 and TRBJ1-1, the full variable domain reads NAGVMQNPRHLVRRRGQEARLRCSPMKGHSHVYWYRQLPEEGLKFMVYLQKENIIDESGMPKERFSAEFPKEGPSILRIQQVVRGDSAAYFCASSPNAGTEAFFGQGTRLTVV.

The chain is built from TRBV25-1 and TRBJ2-7; TRBD2 agrees at 9 bases. Germline assignment: CDR1 MGHDK and CDR2 SYGVNS. Trimming took 8 bases from V and 7 from J; bases not matched to a gene: 15. This CDR3 comprises 15 residues. The DNA of the CDR3 is TGTGCCAGCCCCATTTTTAGCGGGAGATGGTGGGAGCAGTACTTC. Residues: CASPIFSGRWWEQYF.

In this sample, this clone turned up once. The chain combines TRBV29-1 with TRBJ1-1; TRBD1 agrees at 7 bases. CDR3 length: 13 amino acids. CDR1 SQVTM and CDR2 ANQGSEA come from the germline V gene. V lost 7 bases and J lost 5; bases outside the gene matches: 10. CDR3 amino acids: CSAETGLRTEAFF. Here the CDR3 DNA reads TGCAGCGCCGAGACAGGGTTGAGGACTGAAGCTTTCTTT.

V and J are TRBV19 and TRBJ1-2, with D perhaps TRBD1 (5 bases). This CDR3 region has 15 residues. Trimming took off 5 bases at V and 7 bases at J, with 20 bases between the two ends. Germline CDR1 reads LNHDA; CDR2 reads SQIVND (reference sequence). The CDR3 is CASSGRPGGMTGYTF. CDR3 DNA: TGTGCCAGTAGTGGGAGACCCGGGGGTATGACTGGCTACACCTTC. The whole variable domain, remainder taken from reference TRBV19 and TRBJ1-2, is DGGITQSPKYLFRKEGQNVTLSCEQNLNHDAMYWYRQDPGQGLRLIYYSQIVNDFQKGDIAEGYSVSREKKESFPLTVTSAQKNPTAFYLCASSGRPGGMTGYTFGSGTRLTVV.

This clone is a singleton in its sample. The rearrangement links TRBV27 to TRBJ2-2, with TRBD2 identical over 9 bases. The germline CDR1 and CDR2 sequences are MNHEY and SMNVEV (reference sequence). This CDR3 has 15 residues. V shed 3 bases, J shed 5 bases, and the junction held 4 bases outside the gene matches. CDR3 sequence: CASSFAGGRTGELFF. The CDR3 region has the DNA TGTGCCAGCAGTTTTGCGGGGGGGCGTACCGGGGAGCTGTTTTTT.

This sequence joins TRBV4-1 and TRBJ1-2; 7 bases align to TRBD1. CDR1 and CDR2 (germline): MGHRA, YSYEKL. Losses at the gene ends were 7 bases for V and 5 bases for J; bases not matched to a gene: 13. The CDR3 totals 15 residues. The chain's CDR3 is CASKNGYLTGYGYTF. The DNA of the CDR3 is TGCGCCAGCAAAAATGGGTACTTGACAGGGTATGGCTACACCTTC.

This clone occurred a few times. J is TRBJ2-2 and V is TRBV2; 12 bases agree with TRBD2. V shed 6 bases, J shed 0 bases, and the junction held 8 bases outside the gene matches. The CDR3 is made up of 18 amino acids. Germline V CDR1 and CDR2: SNHLY, FYNNEI. CDR3 coding DNA: TGTGCCAGCAGCCTGATCCGGACTAGCGGGGCGAACACCGGGGAGCTGTTTTTT. Translation: CASSLIRTSGANTGELFF.